This T cell receptor beta chain was recorded in a study of blood T cell repertoires in COVID-19. In the original processing: The assay estimated nucleated cells by amplifying reference gene primers. The table came from immunoSEQ multiplex PCR; TCRdb's copy has only in-frame clones and leaves some out. That table is the source of V, J and clone size, and D and trimming were worked out from the DNA. The sample lists 90,000 to 150,000 clones; 65% to 90% were seen once. V lost 6 bases to trimming and J lost 4 bases; unmatched junction nucleotides: 10. This CDR3 has 16 amino acids. Germline CDR1 and CDR2: LNHDA and SQIVND (reference sequence).

Sequenced: peripheral blood. The chain links TRBV19 to TRBJ2-5; 11 bases are shared with TRBD2. This clonotype originated in a man older than 75 with acute or convalescent COVID-19. CDR3 residues: CASRSGTSGRLETQYF. For the CDR3, the DNA is TGTGCCAGTAGATCCGGGACTAGCGGACGCCTAGAGACCCAGTACTTC. Supplemented by reference TRBV19 and TRBJ2-5, the full variable domain reads DGGITQSPKYLFRKEGQNVTLSCEQNLNHDAMYWYRQDPGQGLRLIYYSQIVNDFQKGDIAEGYSVSREKKESFPLTVTSAQKNPTAFYLCASRSGTSGRLETQYFGPGTRLLVL.